The present T cell receptor beta chain was sequenced within a study of T-cell reconstitution after alpha-beta-depleted transplantation in children. Overall study findings and caveats: T-cell numbers and diversity one year post-transplant derived largely from freshly generated T cells. The study reportedly traced alpha-beta T cells about two months after transplant to several hundred expanded graft clones.

To note about this clonotype: The antigen is not known.

Molecular barcoding with unique molecular identifiers was used for the TCRbeta library. TCRdb reprocessed the PCR reads via MiXCR and lists one record per CDR3 protein. The sample has more than 500,000 distinct CDR3 sequences; 10% to 12% are singletons. The starting material was PBMCs, mostly from graft donor cells, obtained 180 days after TCRalphabeta/CD19-depleted stem cell transplant. The receptor comes from a female patient between 2 and 15 years old who had a stem cell transplant for aplastic anemia, so the T cells may come from the graft donor.

CDR3: CSANSGGRGYTF. The CDR3 DNA follows: TGCAGTGCTAACTCAGGGGGCCGAGGCTACACCTTC. The genes are TRBV20-1 and TRBJ1-2, with 8 nucleotides matching TRBD1. Trimming removed 4 bases from V and 8 bases from J; junction bases left unmatched: 6. In germline, CDR1 is DFQATT, CDR2 SNEGSKA (reference sequence). CDR3 length: 12 amino acids.